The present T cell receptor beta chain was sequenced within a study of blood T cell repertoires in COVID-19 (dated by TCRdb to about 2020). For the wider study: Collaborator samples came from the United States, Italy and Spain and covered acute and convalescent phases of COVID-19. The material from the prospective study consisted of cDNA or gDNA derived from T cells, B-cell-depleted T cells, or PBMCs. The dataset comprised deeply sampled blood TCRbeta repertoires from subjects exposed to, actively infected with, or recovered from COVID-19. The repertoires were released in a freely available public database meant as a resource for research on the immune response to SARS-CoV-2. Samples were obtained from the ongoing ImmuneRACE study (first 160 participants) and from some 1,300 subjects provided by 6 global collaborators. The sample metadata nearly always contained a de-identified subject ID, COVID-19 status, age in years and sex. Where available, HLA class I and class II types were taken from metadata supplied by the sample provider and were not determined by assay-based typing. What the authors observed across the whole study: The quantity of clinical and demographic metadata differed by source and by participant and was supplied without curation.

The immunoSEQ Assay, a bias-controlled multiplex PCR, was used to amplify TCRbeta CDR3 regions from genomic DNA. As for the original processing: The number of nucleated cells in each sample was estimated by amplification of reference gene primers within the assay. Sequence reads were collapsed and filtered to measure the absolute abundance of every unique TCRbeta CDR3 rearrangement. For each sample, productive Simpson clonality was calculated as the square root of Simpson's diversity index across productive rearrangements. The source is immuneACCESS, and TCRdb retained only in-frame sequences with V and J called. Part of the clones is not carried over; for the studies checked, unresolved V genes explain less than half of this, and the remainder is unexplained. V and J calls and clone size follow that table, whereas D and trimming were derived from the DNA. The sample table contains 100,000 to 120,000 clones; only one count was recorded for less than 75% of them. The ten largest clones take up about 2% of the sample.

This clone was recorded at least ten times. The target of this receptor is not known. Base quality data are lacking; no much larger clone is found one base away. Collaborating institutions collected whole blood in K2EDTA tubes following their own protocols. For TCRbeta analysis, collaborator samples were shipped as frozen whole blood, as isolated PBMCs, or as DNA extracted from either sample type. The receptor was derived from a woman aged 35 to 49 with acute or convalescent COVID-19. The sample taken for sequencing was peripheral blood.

The DNA sequence reads TGTGCCAGCCGGGAACAGGGCTTGAATCAGCCCCAGCATTTT. Its product reads: CASREQGLNQPQHF. The V and J genes are TRBV18 and TRBJ1-5, with a tentative D gene TRBD1 over 6 matching bases. The CDR3 has 14 amino acids, counting the end cysteine and phenylalanine. The sequence is cut down to CDR3 DNA, 42 bases in frame from base 1. V is cut by 8 bases and J by 4 bases, and the space between the germline ends is 15 bases. CDR1 and CDR2 are read off the germline V gene as KGHSH and LQKENI. Reference TRBV18 and TRBJ1-5 proteins supply the regions before and after the CDR3; the full variable domain is: NAGVMQNPRHLVRRRGQEARLRCSPMKGHSHVYWYRQLPEEGLKFMVYLQKENIIDESGMPKERFSAEFPKEGPSILRIQQVVRGDSAAYFCASREQGLNQPQHFGDGTRLSIL.